Below, one TCR beta chain is given with its context. Repertoires were generated with immunoSEQ multiplex PCR, while TCRdb's copy carries only in-frame clones and drops some. The sample yields around 120,000 clones, 79% seen once. These data come from a study of blood T cell repertoires in COVID-19. Trimming removed 2 bases from V and 8 bases from J; junction bases left unmatched: 8. The length of the CDR3 is 14 residues. Germline V gene lookup returns CDR1 MDHEN and CDR2 SYDVKM. The gene calls are TRBV28 and TRBJ1-1; 7 nucleotides agree with TRBD1. The origin of this receptor is an elderly woman with acute or convalescent COVID-19. The specimen sequenced was peripheral blood. The CDR3 here is CASSLEGALLEAFF. CDR3 sequence (DNA): TGTGCCAGCAGTTTAGAGGGGGCGCTGCTAGAAGCTTTCTTT. Full variable domain (outside the CDR3, taken from reference TRBV28 and TRBJ1-1): DVKVTQSSRYLVKRTGEKVFLECVQDMDHENMFWYRQDPGLGLRLIYFSYDVKMKEKGDIPEGYSVSREKKERFSLILESASTNQTSMYLCASSLEGALLEAFFGQGTRLTVV.